Below are 7 T cell receptor beta chains sequenced from a single sample in a study of a mutant IDH1 vaccine in newly diagnosed glioma. The time point denotes: week 47, end of study. Vaccination used 300 ug of mutant IDH1 20-mer peptide per dose, with topical imiquimod. For these receptors, no antigen is known. TCRdb's copy holds only in-frame clones and misses some; the assay was immunoSEQ multiplex PCR. The table has 60,000 to 70,000 clones, around 83% seen once. The sample was PBMCs, taken from a glioma patient whose treatment included an IDH1 peptide vaccine. The receptor source for this set is a man aged 25-40 years with glioma.

The V and J genes are TRBV6-6 and TRBJ2-7, with D perhaps TRBD1 or TRBD2 (5 bases each). The CDR3 contains 15 residues. The V and J ends lost 0 bases and 0 bases respectively, with 9 bases between them. Germline V gene lookup returns CDR1 MNHNY and CDR2 SVGAGI (reference sequence). The CDR3, as DNA: TGTGCCAGCAGTTACTCTGACAGCGGCTCCTACGAGCAGTACTTC. It translates to CASSYSDSGSYEQYF.

This clone was counted only a few times. V gene TRBV19 combines with J gene TRBJ1-1; D is perhaps TRBD1 (6 bases). V dropped 4 bases and J dropped 5 bases, with 20 bases sitting between them. The germline gives CDR1 LNHDA, CDR2 SQIVND (reference sequence). The CDR3 length is 16 residues. The CDR3 reads CASSKRGQGRQTEAFF. The CDR3 DNA is TGTGCCAGTAGTAAAAGAGGTCAGGGGAGGCAAACTGAAGCTTTCTTT.

The chain employs TRBV10-2 and TRBJ2-3; 10 positions agree with TRBD2. CDR1 is WSHSY and CDR2 is SAAADI in the germline V gene. V gave up 8 bases and J gave up 4 bases; unmatched junction bases: 6. The CDR3 is 14 amino acids. CDR3 sequence (DNA): TGCGCCAGCCGGAGCGGGGGGGCAGCAGATACGCAGTATTTT. Protein product: CASRSGGAADTQYF.

On this clone itself: The same CDR3 arises from other DNA sequences in this sample as well. V is TRBV15 and J is TRBJ1-5, with TRBD1 matching 10 bases. V trimming: 1 base; J trimming: 4 bases; junction bases outside the gene matches: 4. Germline lookup yields CDR1 LNHNV and CDR2 YYDKDF (reference sequence). This CDR3 region has 16 residues. The CDR3 nucleotides read TGTGCCACCAGCAGAGGGACAGGGGGTCGTAATCAGCCCCAGCATTTT. This gives the protein CATSRGTGGRNQPQHF.

The genes are TRBV18 and TRBJ2-7; TRBD1 might be the D (6 bases). Trimming shortened V by 3 bases and J by 3 bases, and 12 bases separated the two germline ends. The CDR3 covers 14 residues. Germline assignment: CDR1 KGHSH and CDR2 LQKENI. The CDR3 protein is CASSPGASFYEQYF. CDR3 in DNA: TGTGCCAGCTCACCGGGGGCGAGCTTCTACGAGCAGTACTTC. Drawing the rest from reference TRBV18 and TRBJ2-7, the complete variable domain is NAGVMQNPRHLVRRRGQEARLRCSPMKGHSHVYWYRQLPEEGLKFMVYLQKENIIDESGMPKERFSAEFPKEGPSILRIQQVVRGDSAAYFCASSPGASFYEQYFGPGTRLTVT.

This clone was counted only a few times. The V and J genes are TRBV10-3 and TRBJ1-1; D unclear. V was clipped by 5 bases and J by 0 bases, with 4 bases between them. The germline V gene encodes CDR1 ENHRY and CDR2 SYGVKD. This CDR3 contains 12 residues. The CDR3 loop is CAISRLNTEAFF. The DNA for the CDR3 is TGTGCCATCAGTCGACTGAACACTGAAGCTTTCTTT.

J is TRBJ1-1 and V is TRBV2; D perhaps matches TRBD1 (6 bases). The CDR3 is made up of 14 amino acids. Germline V CDR1 and CDR2: SNHLY, FYNNEI. V lost 4 bases and J 0 bases, leaving 9 bases between the germline ends. The CDR3 loop is CASSVQGLNTEAFF. CDR3 nucleotides: TGTGCCAGCAGTGTTCAGGGGCTGAACACTGAAGCTTTCTTT. Full variable domain (missing parts from reference TRBV2 and TRBJ1-1): EPEVTQTPSHQVTQMGQEVILRCVPISNHLYFYWYRQILGQKVEFLVSFYNNEISEKSEIFDDQFSVERPDGSNFTLKIRSTKLEDSAMYFCASSVQGLNTEAFFGQGTRLTVV.